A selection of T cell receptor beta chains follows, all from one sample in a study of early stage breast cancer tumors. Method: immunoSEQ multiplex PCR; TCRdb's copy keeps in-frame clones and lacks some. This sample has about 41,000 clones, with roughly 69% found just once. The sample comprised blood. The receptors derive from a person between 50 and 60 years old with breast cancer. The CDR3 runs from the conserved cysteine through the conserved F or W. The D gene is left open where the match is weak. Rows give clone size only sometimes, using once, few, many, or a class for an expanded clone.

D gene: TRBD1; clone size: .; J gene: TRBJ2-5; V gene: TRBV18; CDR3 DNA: TGTGCCAGCTCACCCGGGACAGGGGCCACTGTCACCTCTCAAGAGACCCAGTACTTC; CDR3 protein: CASSPGTGATVTSQETQYF
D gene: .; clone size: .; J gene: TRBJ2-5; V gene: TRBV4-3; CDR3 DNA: TGCGCCAGCAGCCAAGTCACAGGGATTTTTGCCGAGACCCAGTACTTC; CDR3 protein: CASSQVTGIFAETQYF
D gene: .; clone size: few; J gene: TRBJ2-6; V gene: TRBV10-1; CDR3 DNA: TGCGCCAGCAGTGCCTCTCAGGGCCCCGGGGCCAACGTCCTGACTTTC; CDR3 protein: CASSASQGPGANVLTF
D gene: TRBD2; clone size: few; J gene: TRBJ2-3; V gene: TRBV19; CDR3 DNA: TGTGCCAGTAGTAGCCAGCGGGAGTGGTCAGATACGCAGTATTTT; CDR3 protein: CASSSQREWSDTQYF
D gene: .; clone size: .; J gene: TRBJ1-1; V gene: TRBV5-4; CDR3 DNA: TGTGCCAGCAGCTCAACAGAGAACACTGAAGCTTTCTTT; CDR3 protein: CASSSTENTEAFF
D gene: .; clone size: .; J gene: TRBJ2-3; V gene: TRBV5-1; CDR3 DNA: TGCGCCAGCAGCTTACAGGTCCAAACTAGCACAGATACGCAGTATTTT; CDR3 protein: CASSLQVQTSTDTQYF
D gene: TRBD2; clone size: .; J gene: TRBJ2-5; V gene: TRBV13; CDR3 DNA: TGTGCCAGCAGCCCCCCGGATGCTAGCGGACAAGAGACCCAGTACTTC; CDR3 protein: CASSPPDASGQETQYF
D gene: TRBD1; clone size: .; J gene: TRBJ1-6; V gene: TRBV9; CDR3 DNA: TGTGCCAGCAGCGTAGGGACAGGGTTCGGTTCACCCCTCCACTTT; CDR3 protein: CASSVGTGFGSPLHF
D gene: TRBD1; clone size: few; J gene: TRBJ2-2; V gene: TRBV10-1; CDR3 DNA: TGCGCCAGCAGTGATATTGGGACAGGTTCGGACGGGGAGCTGTTTTTT; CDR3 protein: CASSDIGTGSDGELFF
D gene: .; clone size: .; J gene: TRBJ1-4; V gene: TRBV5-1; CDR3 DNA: TGCGCCAGCAGCTTGGGATACGAGGGTGAAAAACTGTTTTTT; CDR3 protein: CASSLGYEGEKLFF
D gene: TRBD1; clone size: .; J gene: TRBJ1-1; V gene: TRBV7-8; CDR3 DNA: TGTGCCAGCAGCTCGTCCCGGACAGGGGGTGTGAACACTGAAGCTTTCTTT; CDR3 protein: CASSSSRTGGVNTEAFF
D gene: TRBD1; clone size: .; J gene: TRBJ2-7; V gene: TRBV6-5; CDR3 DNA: TGTGCCAGCAGTGGCTCCCCGGGACAGGGATACGAGCAGTACTTC; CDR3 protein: CASSGSPGQGYEQYF
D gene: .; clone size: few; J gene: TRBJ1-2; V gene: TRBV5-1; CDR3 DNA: TGCGCCAGCAGCTTGTTGGAGAACTATGGCTACACCTTC; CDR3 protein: CASSLLENYGYTF
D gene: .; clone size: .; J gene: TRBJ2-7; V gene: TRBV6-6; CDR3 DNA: TGTGCCAGCAGTCTCGGGATAAGCACCGAGCAGTACTTC; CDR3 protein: CASSLGISTEQYF
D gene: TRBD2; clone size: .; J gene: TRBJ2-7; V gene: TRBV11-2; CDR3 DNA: TGTGCCAGCAGCTTAGGAGGACTAGGTGTCTACGAGCAGTACTTC; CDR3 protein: CASSLGGLGVYEQYF
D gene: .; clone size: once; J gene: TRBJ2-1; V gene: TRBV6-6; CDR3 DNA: TGTGCCAGCAGTTACTTGTGGGAGTCTTACAATGAGCAGTTCTTC; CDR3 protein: CASSYLWESYNEQFF
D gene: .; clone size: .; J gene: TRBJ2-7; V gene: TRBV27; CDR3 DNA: TGTGCCACCTCCCTAGCGTTAAACTACGAGCAGTACTTC; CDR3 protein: CATSLALNYEQYF
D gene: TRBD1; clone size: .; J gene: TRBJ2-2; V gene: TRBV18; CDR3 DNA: TGTGCCAGCTCACGGGTGCCGGGACAGGGAAACACCGGGGAGCTGTTTTTT; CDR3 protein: CASSRVPGQGNTGELFF